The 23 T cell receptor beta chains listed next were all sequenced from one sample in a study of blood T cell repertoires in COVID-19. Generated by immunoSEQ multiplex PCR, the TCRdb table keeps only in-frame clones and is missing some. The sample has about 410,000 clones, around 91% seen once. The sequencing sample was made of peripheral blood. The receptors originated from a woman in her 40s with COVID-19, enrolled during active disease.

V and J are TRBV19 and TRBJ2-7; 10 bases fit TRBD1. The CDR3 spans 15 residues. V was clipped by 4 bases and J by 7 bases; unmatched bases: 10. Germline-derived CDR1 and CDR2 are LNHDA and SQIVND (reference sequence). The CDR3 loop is CASSKVGQGLVEQYF. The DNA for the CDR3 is TGTGCCAGTAGTAAAGTGGGACAGGGGCTGGTTGAGCAGTACTTC.

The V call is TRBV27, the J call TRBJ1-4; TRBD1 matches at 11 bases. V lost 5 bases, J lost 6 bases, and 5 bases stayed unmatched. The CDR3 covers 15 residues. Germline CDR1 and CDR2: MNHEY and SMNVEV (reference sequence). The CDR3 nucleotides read TGTGCCAGCAGTGCCCGGACAGGGGGCGATGAAAAACTGTTTTTT. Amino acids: CASSARTGGDEKLFF.

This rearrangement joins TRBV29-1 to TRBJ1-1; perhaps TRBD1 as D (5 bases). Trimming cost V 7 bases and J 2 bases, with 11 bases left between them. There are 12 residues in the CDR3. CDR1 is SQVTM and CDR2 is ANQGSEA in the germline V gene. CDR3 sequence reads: CSANQGNTEAFF. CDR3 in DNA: TGCAGCGCAAATCAGGGTAACACTGAAGCTTTCTTT.

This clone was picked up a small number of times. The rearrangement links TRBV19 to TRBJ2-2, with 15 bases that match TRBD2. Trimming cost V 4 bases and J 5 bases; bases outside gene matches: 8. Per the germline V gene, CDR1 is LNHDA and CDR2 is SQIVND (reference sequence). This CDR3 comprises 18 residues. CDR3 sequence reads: CASSSSGTSGGPTGELFF. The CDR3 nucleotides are TGTGCCAGTAGTAGTTCCGGGACTAGCGGGGGGCCGACCGGGGAGCTGTTTTTT.

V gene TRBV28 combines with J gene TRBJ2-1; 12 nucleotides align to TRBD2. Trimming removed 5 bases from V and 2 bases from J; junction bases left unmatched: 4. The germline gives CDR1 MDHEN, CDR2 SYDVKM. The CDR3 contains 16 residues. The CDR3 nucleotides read TGTGCCAGCAGTCTTCGACTAGCGGGAGCCTACAATGAGCAGTTCTTC. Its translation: CASSLRLAGAYNEQFF.

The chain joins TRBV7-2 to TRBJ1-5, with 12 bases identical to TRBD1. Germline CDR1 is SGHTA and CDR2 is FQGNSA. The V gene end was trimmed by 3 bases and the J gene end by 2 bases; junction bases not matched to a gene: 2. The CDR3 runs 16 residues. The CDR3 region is CASSFRDRGRNQPQHF. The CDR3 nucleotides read TGTGCCAGCAGCTTTAGGGACAGGGGGCGCAATCAGCCCCAGCATTTT.

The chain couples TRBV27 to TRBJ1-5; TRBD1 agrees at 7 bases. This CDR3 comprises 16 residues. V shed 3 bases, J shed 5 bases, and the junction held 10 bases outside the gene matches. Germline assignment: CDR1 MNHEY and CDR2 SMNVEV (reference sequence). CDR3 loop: CASSFRFRDSHQPQHF. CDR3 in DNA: TGTGCCAGCAGTTTCCGCTTCAGGGACAGCCATCAGCCCCAGCATTTT.

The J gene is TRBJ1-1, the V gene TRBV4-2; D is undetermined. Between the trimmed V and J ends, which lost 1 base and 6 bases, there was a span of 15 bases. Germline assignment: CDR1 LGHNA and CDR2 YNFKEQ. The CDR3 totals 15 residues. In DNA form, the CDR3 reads TGTGCCAGCAGCCAAGCACTAGCGGAGGTGGCTGAAGCTTTCTTT. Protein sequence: CASSQALAEVAEAFF.

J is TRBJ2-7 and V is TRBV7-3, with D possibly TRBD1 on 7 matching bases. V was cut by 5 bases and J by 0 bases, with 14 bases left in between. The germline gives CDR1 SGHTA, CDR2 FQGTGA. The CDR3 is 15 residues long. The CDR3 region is CASSQGGQSSYEQYF. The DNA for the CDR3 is TGTGCCAGCAGCCAGGGGGGACAGAGCTCCTACGAGCAGTACTTC.

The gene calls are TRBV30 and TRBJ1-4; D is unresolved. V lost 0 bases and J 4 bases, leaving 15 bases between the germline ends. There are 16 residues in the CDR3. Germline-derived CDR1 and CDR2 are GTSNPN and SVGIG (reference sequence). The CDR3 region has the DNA TGTGCCTGGAGTGTACGGTCGGGAGGGTTTAATGAAAAACTGTTTTTT. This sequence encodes CAWSVRSGGFNEKLFF.

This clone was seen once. CDR3 residues: CASSFGTGGHTEAFF. The CDR3 DNA follows: TGTGCCAGCAGCTTTGGGACAGGGGGGCACACTGAAGCTTTCTTT. V usage is TRBV5-4 and J usage is TRBJ1-1; 11 nucleotides agree with TRBD1. Looked up from germline, CDR1 is SGHNT and CDR2 is YYREEE (reference sequence). The CDR3 totals 15 residues. V lost 2 bases to trimming and J lost 3 bases; unmatched junction nucleotides: 3.

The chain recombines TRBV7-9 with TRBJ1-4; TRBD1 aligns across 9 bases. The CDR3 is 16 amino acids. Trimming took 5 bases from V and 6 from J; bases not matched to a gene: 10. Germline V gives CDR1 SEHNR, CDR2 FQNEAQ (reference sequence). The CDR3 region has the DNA TGTGCCAGCAGCCCTATGGGGACAGGGCCTCATGAAAAACTGTTTTTT. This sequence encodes CASSPMGTGPHEKLFF.

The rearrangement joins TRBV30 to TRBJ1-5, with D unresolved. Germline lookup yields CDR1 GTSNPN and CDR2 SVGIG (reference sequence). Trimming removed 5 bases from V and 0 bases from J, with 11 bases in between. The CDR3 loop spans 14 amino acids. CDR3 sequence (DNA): TGTGCCTGGGCCGCGAGCCTTAGCAATCAGCCCCAGCATTTT. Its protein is CAWAASLSNQPQHF.

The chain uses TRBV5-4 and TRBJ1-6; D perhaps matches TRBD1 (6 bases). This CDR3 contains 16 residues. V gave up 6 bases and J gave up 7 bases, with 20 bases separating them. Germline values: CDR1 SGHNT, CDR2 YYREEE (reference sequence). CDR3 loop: CASTRRGRGVNSPLHF. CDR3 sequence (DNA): TGTGCCAGCACCAGAAGGGGGAGGGGTGTAAATTCACCCCTCCACTTT.

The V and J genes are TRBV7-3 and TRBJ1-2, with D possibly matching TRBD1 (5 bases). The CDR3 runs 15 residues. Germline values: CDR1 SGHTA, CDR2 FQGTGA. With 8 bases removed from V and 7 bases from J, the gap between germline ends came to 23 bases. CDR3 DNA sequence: TGTGCCAGCTCCGGGGGTGGAGTAAGACAGTCTGGCTACACCTTC. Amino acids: CASSGGGVRQSGYTF. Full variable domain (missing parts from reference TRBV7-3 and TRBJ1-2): GAGVSQTPSNKVTEKGKYVELRCDPISGHTALYWYRQSLGQGPEFLIYFQGTGAADDSGLPNDRFFAVRPEGSVSTLKIQRTERGDSAVYLCASSGGGVRQSGYTFGSGTRLTVV.

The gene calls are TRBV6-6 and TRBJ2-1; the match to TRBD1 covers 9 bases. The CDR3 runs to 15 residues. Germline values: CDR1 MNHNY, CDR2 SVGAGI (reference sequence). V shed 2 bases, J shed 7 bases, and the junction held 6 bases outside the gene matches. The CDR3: CASSYRTGVRNEQFF. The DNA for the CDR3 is TGTGCCAGCAGTTACCGGACAGGGGTTCGAAATGAGCAGTTCTTC.

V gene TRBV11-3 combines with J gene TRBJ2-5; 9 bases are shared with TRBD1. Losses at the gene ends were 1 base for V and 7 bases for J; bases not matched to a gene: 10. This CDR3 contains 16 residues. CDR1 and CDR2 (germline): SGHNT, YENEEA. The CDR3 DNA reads TGTGCCAGCAGCTTAGGAGGGACAGGGAATTTCGGGACCCAGTACTTC. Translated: CASSLGGTGNFGTQYF.

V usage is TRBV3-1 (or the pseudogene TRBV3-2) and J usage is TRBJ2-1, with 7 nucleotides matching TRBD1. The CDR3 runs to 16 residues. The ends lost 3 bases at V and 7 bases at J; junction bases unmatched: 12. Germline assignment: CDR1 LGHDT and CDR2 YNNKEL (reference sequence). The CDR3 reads CASSQHREGAGNEQFF. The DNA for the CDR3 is TGTGCCAGCAGCCAGCATAGAGAGGGGGCAGGGAATGAGCAGTTCTTC.

The CDR3 coding sequence is TGTGCCAGCAGTGAAGGAGGGTTGGCTGAAGCTTTCTTT. The encoded protein is CASSEGGLAEAFF. The chain employs TRBV2 and TRBJ1-1; D not certain. The CDR3 contains 13 residues. V shed 1 base and J shed 6 bases, with 9 bases lying between them. From germline, CDR1 is SNHLY and CDR2 FYNNEI.

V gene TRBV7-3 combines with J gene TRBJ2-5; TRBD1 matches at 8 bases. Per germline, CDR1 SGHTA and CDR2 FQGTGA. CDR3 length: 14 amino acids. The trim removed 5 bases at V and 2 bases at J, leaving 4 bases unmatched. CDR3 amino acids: CASSPGQGQETQYF. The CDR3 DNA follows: TGTGCCAGCAGCCCTGGACAGGGACAAGAGACCCAGTACTTC.

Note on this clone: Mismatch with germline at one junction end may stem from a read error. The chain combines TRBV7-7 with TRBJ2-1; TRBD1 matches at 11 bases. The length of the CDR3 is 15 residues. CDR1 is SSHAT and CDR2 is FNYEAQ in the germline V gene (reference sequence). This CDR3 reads CASSLGGTGGNEQFF. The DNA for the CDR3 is TGTGCTAGCAGCTTAGGTGGGACAGGGGGGAATGAGCAGTTCTTC. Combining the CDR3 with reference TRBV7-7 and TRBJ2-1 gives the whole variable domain GAGVSQSPRYKVTKRGQDVTLRCDPISSHATLYWYQQALGQGPEFLTYFNYEAQPDKSGLPSDRFSAERPEGSISTLTIQRTEQRDSAMYRCASSLGGTGGNEQFFGPGTRLTVL.

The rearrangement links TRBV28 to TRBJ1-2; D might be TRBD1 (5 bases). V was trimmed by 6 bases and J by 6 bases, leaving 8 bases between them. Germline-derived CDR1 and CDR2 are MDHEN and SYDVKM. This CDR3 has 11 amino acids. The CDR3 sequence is CASSQGHGYTF. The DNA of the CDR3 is TGTGCCAGCAGCCAGGGTCATGGCTACACCTTC.

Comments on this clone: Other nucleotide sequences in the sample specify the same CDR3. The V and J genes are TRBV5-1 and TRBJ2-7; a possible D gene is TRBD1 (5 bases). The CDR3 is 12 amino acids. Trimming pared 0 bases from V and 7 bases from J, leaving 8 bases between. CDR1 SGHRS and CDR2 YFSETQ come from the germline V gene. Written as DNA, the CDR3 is TGCGCCAGCAGCTTGGGGGGCCGGGAGCAGTACTTC. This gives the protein CASSLGGREQYF. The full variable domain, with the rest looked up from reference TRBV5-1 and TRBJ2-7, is KAGVTQTPRYLIKTRGQQVTLSCSPISGHRSVSWYQQTPGQGLQFLFEYFSETQRNKGNFPGRFSGRQFSNSRSEMNVSTLELGDSALYLCASSLGGREQYFGPGTRLTVT.